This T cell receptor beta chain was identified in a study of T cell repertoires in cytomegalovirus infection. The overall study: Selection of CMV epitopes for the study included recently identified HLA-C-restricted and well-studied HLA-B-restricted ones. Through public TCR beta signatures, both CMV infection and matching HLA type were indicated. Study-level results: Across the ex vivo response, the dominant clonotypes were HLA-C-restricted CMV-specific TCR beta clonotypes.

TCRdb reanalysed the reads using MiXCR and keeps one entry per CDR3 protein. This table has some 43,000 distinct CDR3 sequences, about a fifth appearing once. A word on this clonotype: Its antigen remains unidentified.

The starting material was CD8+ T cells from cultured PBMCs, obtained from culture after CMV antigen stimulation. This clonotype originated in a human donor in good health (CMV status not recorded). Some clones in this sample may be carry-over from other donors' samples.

CDR3 residues: CARSRGSEAFF. CDR3 DNA sequence: TGTGCCCGCTCTCGGGGTTCTGAAGCTTTCTTT. The J gene is TRBJ1-1, the V gene TRBV2; D is unresolved. The CDR3 has 11 amino acids. Trimming removed 11 bases at V and 6 bases at J, with 13 bases between. Germline V gene data show CDR1 as SNHLY and CDR2 as FYNNEI.